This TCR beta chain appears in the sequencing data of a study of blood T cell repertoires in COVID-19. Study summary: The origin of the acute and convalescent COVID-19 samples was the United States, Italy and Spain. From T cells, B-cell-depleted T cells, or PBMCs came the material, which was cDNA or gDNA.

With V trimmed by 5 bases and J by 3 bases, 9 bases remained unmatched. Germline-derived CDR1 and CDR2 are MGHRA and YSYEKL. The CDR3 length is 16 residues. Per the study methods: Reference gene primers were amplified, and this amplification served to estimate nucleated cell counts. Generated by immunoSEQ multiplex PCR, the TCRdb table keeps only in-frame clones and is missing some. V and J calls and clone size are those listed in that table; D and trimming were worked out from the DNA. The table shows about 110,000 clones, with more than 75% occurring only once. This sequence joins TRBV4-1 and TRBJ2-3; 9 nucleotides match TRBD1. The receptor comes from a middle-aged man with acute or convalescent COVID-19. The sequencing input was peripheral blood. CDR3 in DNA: TGCGCCAGCAGCTCCCCCCGGACAGGGGTTACAGATACGCAGTATTTT. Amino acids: CASSSPRTGVTDTQYF.